What follows describes a single T cell receptor (beta chain). The data belong to a study of blood T cell repertoires in COVID-19. Across the whole study: Italy, Spain and the United States were the sources of the convalescent and acute COVID-19 samples. T cells, B-cell-depleted T cells, or PBMCs supplied cDNA or gDNA.

The CDR3 contains 15 residues. J was trimmed by 8 bases and V by 3 bases; bases with no gene match: 4. Germline CDR1 is SGHTA and CDR2 is FQGNSA. Clones were read by immunoSEQ multiplex PCR, and TCRdb kept only the in-frame ones, dropping some. The sample lists around 240,000 clones, approximately 83% seen once, with less than 4% in the top ten. V usage is TRBV7-2 and J usage is TRBJ2-1, with TRBD2 matching over 13 bases. This TCR derives from a woman aged 25 to 45 who had recovered from COVID-19. The sequenced material came from peripheral blood. Here the CDR3 DNA reads TGTGCCAGCAGCTTCACTAGCGGGGGGGCCGATGAGCAGTTCTTC. Protein: CASSFTSGGADEQFF.